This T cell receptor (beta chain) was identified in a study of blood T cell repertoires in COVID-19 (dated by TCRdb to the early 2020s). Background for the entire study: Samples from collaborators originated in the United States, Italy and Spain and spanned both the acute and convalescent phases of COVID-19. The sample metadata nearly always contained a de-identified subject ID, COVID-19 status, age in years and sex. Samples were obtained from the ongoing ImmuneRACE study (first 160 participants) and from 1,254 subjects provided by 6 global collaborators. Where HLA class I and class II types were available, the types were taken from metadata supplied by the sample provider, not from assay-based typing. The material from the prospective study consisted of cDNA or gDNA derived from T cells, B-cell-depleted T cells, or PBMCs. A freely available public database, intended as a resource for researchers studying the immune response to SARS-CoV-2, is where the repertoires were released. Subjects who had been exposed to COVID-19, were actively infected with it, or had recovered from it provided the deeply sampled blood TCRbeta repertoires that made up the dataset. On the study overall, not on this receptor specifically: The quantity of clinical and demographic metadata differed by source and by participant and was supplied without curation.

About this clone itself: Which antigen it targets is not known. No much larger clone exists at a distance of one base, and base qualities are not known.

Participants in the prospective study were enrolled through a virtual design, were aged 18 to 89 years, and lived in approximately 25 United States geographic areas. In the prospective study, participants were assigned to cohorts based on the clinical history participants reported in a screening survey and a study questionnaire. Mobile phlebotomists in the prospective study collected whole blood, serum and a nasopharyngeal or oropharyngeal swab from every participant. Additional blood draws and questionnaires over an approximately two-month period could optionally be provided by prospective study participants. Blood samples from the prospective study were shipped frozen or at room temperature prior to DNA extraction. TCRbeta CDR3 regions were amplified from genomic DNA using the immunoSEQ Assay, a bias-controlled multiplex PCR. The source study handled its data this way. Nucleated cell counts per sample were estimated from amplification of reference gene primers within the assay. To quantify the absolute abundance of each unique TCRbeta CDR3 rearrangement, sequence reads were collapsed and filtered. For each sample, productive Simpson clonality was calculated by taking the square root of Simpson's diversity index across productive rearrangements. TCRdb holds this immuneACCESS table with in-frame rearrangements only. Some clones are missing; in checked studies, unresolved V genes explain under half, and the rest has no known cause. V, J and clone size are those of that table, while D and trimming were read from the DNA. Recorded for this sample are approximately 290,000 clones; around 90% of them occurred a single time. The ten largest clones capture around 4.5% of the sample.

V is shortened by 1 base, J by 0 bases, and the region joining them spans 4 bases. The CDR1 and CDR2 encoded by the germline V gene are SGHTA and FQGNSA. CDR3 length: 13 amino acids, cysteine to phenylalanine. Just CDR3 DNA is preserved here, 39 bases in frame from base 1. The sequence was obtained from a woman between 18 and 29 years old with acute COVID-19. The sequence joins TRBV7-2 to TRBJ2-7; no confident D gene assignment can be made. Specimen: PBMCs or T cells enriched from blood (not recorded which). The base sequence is TGTGCCAGCAGCTTAGGACTCTCCTACGAGCAGTACTTC. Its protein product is CASSLGLSYEQYF.